This entry features one TCR beta chain sequence. The antigen is unknown. The entry originates in a study of cytomegalovirus exposure and HLA in healthy donors. Study outcomes and limitations: Later on, an analysis tied approximately 15,000 TCR beta sequences to HLA alleles at 0.05 false discovery rate.

Germline trimming cut 2 bases from V and 8 bases from J; bases unmatched to any gene: 5. The CDR3 spans 14 residues. In germline, CDR1 is SGHTA, CDR2 FQGTGA. The PCR contained 60 Vbeta and 13 Jbeta primers. The data were produced by immunoSEQ multiplex PCR, yet TCRdb's version contains in-frame clones alone and is incomplete. The sample yields some 90,000 clones, less than 85% seen once. The chain couples TRBV7-3 to TRBJ2-1, with 8 bases matching TRBD2. This receptor was identified in a man aged 30 to 45 in good health and CMV-seropositive. Material for sequencing was PBMCs. CDR3 sequence reads: CASSLWDGGDEQFF. The CDR3 DNA reads as TGTGCCAGCAGCTTATGGGACGGGGGGGATGAGCAGTTCTTC.